The T cell receptor beta chain described here comes from a study of CD8 T cells in ankylosing spondylitis (dated by TCRdb to between 2016 and 2019). Broadly, across the study: The study profiled T cell receptor beta repertoires in healthy donors and ankylosing spondylitis patients to find disease-linked TCR variants. In total, the full study cohort was made up of some 110 healthy donors and 25 ankylosing spondylitis patients. Samples of peripheral blood were taken, and for ankylosing spondylitis patients, synovial fluid was collected as well.

This clonotype appeared a few times. Its cognate antigen has yet to be identified. There are no base qualities to consult, and no much larger clone falls within one base. Overall study outcomes, separate from this receptor: A TCR beta motif of several highly homologous amino acid variants appeared characteristic of blood from ankylosing spondylitis patients. Some motif variants had previously been reported in the synovial fluid and blood of reactive arthritis patients, which suggests shared mechanisms of disease initiation. The disease-linked clones were reported as significantly enriched in matched synovial fluid samples from ankylosing spondylitis patients. The disease-linked clones showed a CD8+ phenotype and occurred at relatively low frequencies in peripheral blood.

The instrument given in TCRdb is Illumina HiSeq 2500. Quantitative 5'-RACE with molecular barcodes was the method used to prepare the TCR beta libraries. As for the original processing: A new computational method based on a probabilistic model of VDJ rearrangement was used to identify disease-linked TCR variants. Using fastp trimming at Q25 and MiXCR clonotype assembly, TCRdb reanalyzed the public sequencing data and kept in-frame beta chains. Rows matching on CDR3 protein sequence are summarized as one entry with the most common DNA and genes. TCRdb assigned the V and J calls; the authors' analysis was not used. For this sample the table gives about 250,000 distinct CDR3 sequences, of which under 35% were detected only once. The top ten hold 4% to 5.5% of the sample. CDR3 length: 15 amino acids, cysteine to phenylalanine. Of all the DNA, just the CDR3 is kept, 45 bases in frame from base 1. Sequences SQVTM (CDR1) and ANQGSEA (CDR2) are obtained from the germline V gene. After removal of 4 bases from V and 0 bases from J, the junction retains 9 bases not matched to a gene.

The sequencing sample was made of blood, either unsorted or a sorted T cell fraction (not recorded which). The clonotype was recovered from a male donor with ankylosing spondylitis or in good health (not recorded which). Recombination linked TRBV29-1 to TRBJ2-7, with 7 middle bases fitting TRBD1. For the CDR3, the sequence is CSVVTDRHISYEQYF. Read as DNA, the sequence is TGCAGCGTTGTGACGGACAGGCATATCTCCTACGAGCAGTACTTC.